The 8 T cell receptor beta chains below were found in one sample sequenced in a study of T cell changes during pregnancy in multiple sclerosis. Repertoires were generated with immunoSEQ multiplex PCR, while TCRdb's copy carries only in-frame clones and drops some. The data show about 79,000 clones, over 80% seen once. The input for sequencing was CD4+ T cells from peripheral blood mononuclear cells, taken in the second trimester of pregnancy. These receptors all come from a female donor with multiple sclerosis, enrolled in a pregnancy study.

The chain joins TRBV9 to TRBJ1-6; TRBD1 matches at 8 bases. The V gene's germline CDR1 is SGDLS and CDR2 YYNGEE. The V gene end was trimmed by 4 bases and the J gene end by 3 bases; junction bases not matched to a gene: 6. The CDR3 consists of 16 residues. CDR3 region: CASSPSGGLYNSPLHF. CDR3 DNA sequence: TGTGCCAGCAGCCCGTCAGGGGGCCTCTATAATTCACCCCTCCACTTT. The full variable domain, completed using reference TRBV9 and TRBJ1-6, is DSGVTQTPKHLITATGQRVTLRCSPRSGDLSVYWYQQSLDQGLQFLIQYYNGEERAKGNILERFSAQQFPDLHSELNLSSLELGDSALYFCASSPSGGLYNSPLHFGNGTRLTVT.

The chain joins TRBV5-1 to TRBJ2-6; TRBD2 might be the D (6 bases). The CDR3 has 16 residues. Germline loops: CDR1 SGHRS, CDR2 YFSETQ. V dropped 2 bases and J dropped 4 bases, with 13 bases sitting between them. The CDR3 sequence is CASSLMAGTGANVLTF. The CDR3, as DNA: TGCGCCAGCAGCTTAATGGCGGGAACCGGGGCCAACGTCCTGACTTTC.

This clone was recorded once. This chain links TRBV2 with TRBJ1-2; 8 positions match TRBD1. CDR3 length: 15 residues. Germline CDR1 and CDR2: SNHLY and FYNNEI. Trimming removed 5 bases from V and 8 bases from J; junction bases left unmatched: 13. This CDR3 is CASSPQQGDLGGYTF. Here the CDR3 DNA reads TGTGCCAGCAGTCCTCAACAGGGGGACCTAGGGGGCTACACCTTC.

The CDR3 reads CASSHGREGNQPQHF. For the CDR3, the DNA is TGTGCCAGCAGCCACGGCAGGGAGGGCAATCAGCCCCAGCATTTT. The genes are TRBV7-9 and TRBJ1-5; maybe TRBD1 (5 bases). The CDR3 runs 15 residues. V gave up 5 bases and J gave up 2 bases, with 13 bases separating them. Germline lookup yields CDR1 SEHNR and CDR2 FQNEAQ (reference sequence). Complete variable domain (other parts from reference TRBV7-9 and TRBJ1-5): DTGVSQNPRHKITKRGQNVTFRCDPISEHNRLYWYRQTLGQGPEFLTYFQNEAQLEKSRLLSDRFSAERPKGSFSTLEIQRTEQGDSAMYLCASSHGREGNQPQHFGDGTRLSIL.

This clone has a handful of counts. The V call is TRBV29-1, the J call TRBJ1-1; TRBD1 is a possible D gene (6 bases). The V end was cut by 6 bases, the J end by 8 bases, with 10 bases between. Germline CDR1 SQVTM, CDR2 ANQGSEA. The CDR3 totals 10 residues. In DNA, the CDR3 is TGCAGCGTGGGCGACAGGGAAGCTTTCTTT. Translating gives CSVGDREAFF.

The DNA for the CDR3 is TGTGCCAGCTCACCACGTAAAGCCGCTCTAGCTGGAAACACCATATATTTT. Translated, it gives CASSPRKAALAGNTIYF. The chain links TRBV18 to TRBJ1-3; D call uncertain. The ends were cut back, 1 base at V and 2 bases at J, with 15 bases in the middle. Germline CDR1 is KGHSH and CDR2 is LQKENI. This CDR3 has 17 amino acids.

The gene calls are TRBV2 and TRBJ2-3; 15 nucleotides line up with TRBD2. Germline CDR1 and CDR2: SNHLY and FYNNEI. The CDR3 is made up of 20 amino acids. Trimming cost V 7 bases and J 0 bases; bases outside gene matches: 14. The CDR3 sequence: CASKGRNGTSGRRSTDTQYF. CDR3 nucleotides: TGTGCCAGCAAGGGAAGAAACGGGACTAGCGGGAGGAGGAGCACAGATACGCAGTATTTT.

The chain carries TRBV7-9 and TRBJ1-5; no clear D gene. In germline, CDR1 is SEHNR, CDR2 FQNEAQ (reference sequence). There are 11 residues in the CDR3. The CDR3 here is CAQDSNQPQHF. The CDR3 bases are TGTGCGCAGGATAGCAATCAGCCCCAGCATTTT.